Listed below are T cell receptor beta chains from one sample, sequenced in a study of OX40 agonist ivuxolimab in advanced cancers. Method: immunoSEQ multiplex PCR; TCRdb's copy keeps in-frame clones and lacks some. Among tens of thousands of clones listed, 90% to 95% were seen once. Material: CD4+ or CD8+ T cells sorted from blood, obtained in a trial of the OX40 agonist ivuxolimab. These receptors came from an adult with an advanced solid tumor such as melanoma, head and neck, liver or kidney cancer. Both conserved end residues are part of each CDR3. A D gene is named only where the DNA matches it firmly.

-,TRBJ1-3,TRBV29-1,CSVEGGASGNTIYF
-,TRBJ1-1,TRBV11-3,CASSSYNRDSNTEAFF
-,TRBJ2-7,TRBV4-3,CASSQAGGEQYF
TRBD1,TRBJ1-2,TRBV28,CASSFVSGQTNYGYTF
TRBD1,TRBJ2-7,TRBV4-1,CASSQDPDRDREQYF
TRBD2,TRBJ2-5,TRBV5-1,CASSSQRGQETQYF
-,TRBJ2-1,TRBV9,CASSVGPANNEQFF
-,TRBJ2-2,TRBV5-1,CASSLGVNTGELFF
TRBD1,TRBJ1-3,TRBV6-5,CASSSNRGMGNTIYF
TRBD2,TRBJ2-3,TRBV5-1,CASSGLAVFTDTQYF
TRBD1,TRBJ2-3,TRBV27,CASRRTGRTDTQYF
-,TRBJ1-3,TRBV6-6,CASLPSSSGNTIYF
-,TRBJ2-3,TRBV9,CASSRATDTQYF
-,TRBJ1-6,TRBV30,CAWSYRRPSPLHF
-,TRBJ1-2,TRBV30,CAWSLVGFGGYTF
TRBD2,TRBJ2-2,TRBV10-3,CAISGTGLAVTGELFF
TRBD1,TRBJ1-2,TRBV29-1,CSVGSGGLNYGYTF
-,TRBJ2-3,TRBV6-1,CAGGLLTDTQYF
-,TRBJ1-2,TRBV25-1,CASSEVRGRGYTF
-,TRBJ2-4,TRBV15,CATQYGHLAKNIQYF
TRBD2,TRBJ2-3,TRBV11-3,CASSKREGDTQYF
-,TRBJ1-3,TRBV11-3,CASSLGPAEAGNTIYF
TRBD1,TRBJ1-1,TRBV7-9,CASSRTGETEAFF
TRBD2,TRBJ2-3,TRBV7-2,CASSLARSGRGGTQYF
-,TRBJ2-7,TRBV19,CASNQGLSSSYEQYF
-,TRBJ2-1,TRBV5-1,CASSGIDEQFF
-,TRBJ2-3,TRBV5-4,CASSSTQTFTDTQYF
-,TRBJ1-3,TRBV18,CASSPPVSFSGNTIYF
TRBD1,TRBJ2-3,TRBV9,CASSGQGWADTQYF
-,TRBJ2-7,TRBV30,CAWSVGAEQYF
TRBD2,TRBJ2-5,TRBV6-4,CASSAGTTGVEETQYF
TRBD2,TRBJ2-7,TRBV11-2,CASSTGLAPEQYF
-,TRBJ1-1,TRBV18,CASSPKNGVEAFF
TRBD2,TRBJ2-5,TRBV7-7,CASSAVGGGPQETQYF